The rows below give T cell receptor beta chains drawn from one sample of a study of blood T cell repertoires in COVID-19. Clones were sequenced by immunoSEQ multiplex PCR, and TCRdb holds only the in-frame ones, with some missing. This sample carries around 150,000 clones, approximately 79% of them seen once, and the ten largest clones take roughly 7%. Sequencing was carried out using peripheral blood. The receptors stem from a woman aged 40 to 50 with COVID-19, enrolled during active disease. Both conserved end residues are part of each CDR3. The order of the fields is J gene, D gene, V gene, CDR3 length, clone size, CDR3 DNA, CDR3 protein. D genes are given only for firm matches. A row's size may be missing; if present it is once, few, many or a size class.

J gene: TRBJ2-1
D gene: NA
V gene: TRBV27
CDR3 length: 12
clone size: NA
CDR3 DNA: TGTGCCAGCAGTCCCCTAGTGGGTGAGCAGTTCTTC
CDR3 protein: CASSPLVGEQFF

J gene: TRBJ2-3
D gene: TRBD2
V gene: TRBV5-8
CDR3 length: 19
clone size: NA
CDR3 DNA: TGTGCCAGCAGCGCGCGAGGGACTAGGAGTTTTTCTAGCACAGATACGCAGTATTTT
CDR3 protein: CASSARGTRSFSSTDTQYF

J gene: TRBJ2-2
D gene: NA
V gene: TRBV30
CDR3 length: 14
clone size: NA
CDR3 DNA: TGTGCCTGGAGACCGGGAACTAACACCGGGGAGCTGTTTTTT
CDR3 protein: CAWRPGTNTGELFF

J gene: TRBJ2-2
D gene: NA
V gene: TRBV3-1/TRBV3-2
CDR3 length: 15
clone size: NA
CDR3 DNA: TGTGCCAGCAGCCAGCGGGCGGGGGCCACCGGGGAGCTGTTTTTT
CDR3 protein: CASSQRAGATGELFF

J gene: TRBJ1-2
D gene: NA
V gene: TRBV5-1
CDR3 length: 17
clone size: once
CDR3 DNA: TGCGCCAGCAGCTTGGCATTGGACAGAACCATTAACTATGGCTACACCTTC
CDR3 protein: CASSLALDRTINYGYTF

J gene: TRBJ2-7
D gene: TRBD2
V gene: TRBV5-1
CDR3 length: 18
clone size: NA
CDR3 DNA: TGCGCCAGCAGCTTGGTCAAAACGCCGAGACTAGCGGGAGACGAGCAGTACTTC
CDR3 protein: CASSLVKTPRLAGDEQYF

J gene: TRBJ2-2
D gene: TRBD1
V gene: TRBV6-5
CDR3 length: 13
clone size: NA
CDR3 DNA: TGTGCCACCCGGACAGGGGTCACCGGGGAGCTGTTTTTT
CDR3 protein: CATRTGVTGELFF

J gene: TRBJ1-2
D gene: TRBD1
V gene: TRBV19
CDR3 length: 12
clone size: many
CDR3 DNA: TGTGCCAGCTTCGCAGGGGGTGGTGGCTACACCTTC
CDR3 protein: CASFAGGGGYTF

J gene: TRBJ2-7
D gene: TRBD1
V gene: TRBV29-1
CDR3 length: 12
clone size: NA
CDR3 DNA: TGCAGCGGAGGACAGGGAAGTTACGAGCAGTACTTC
CDR3 protein: CSGGQGSYEQYF

J gene: TRBJ1-5
D gene: NA
V gene: TRBV2
CDR3 length: 14
clone size: NA
CDR3 DNA: TGTGCCAGCAACGAGGACAGCACCTTAAGGCCCCAGCATTTT
CDR3 protein: CASNEDSTLRPQHF

J gene: TRBJ2-3
D gene: NA
V gene: TRBV7-8
CDR3 length: 13
clone size: NA
CDR3 DNA: TGTGCCAGCAGCTTCCGTCGCACAGATACGCAGTATTTT
CDR3 protein: CASSFRRTDTQYF

J gene: TRBJ2-1
D gene: NA
V gene: TRBV6-1
CDR3 length: 16
clone size: NA
CDR3 DNA: TGTGCCAGCAGTGAAGAGGGAGGAGGGCCCTACAATGAGCAGTTCTTC
CDR3 protein: CASSEEGGGPYNEQFF

J gene: TRBJ2-1
D gene: NA
V gene: TRBV28
CDR3 length: 12
clone size: NA
CDR3 DNA: TGTGCCAGCACTCGGTCCTACAATGAGCAGTTCTTC
CDR3 protein: CASTRSYNEQFF

J gene: TRBJ2-7
D gene: TRBD2
V gene: TRBV28
CDR3 length: 15
clone size: NA
CDR3 DNA: TGTGCCAGCAGTCCCCCGTTCCGGGGGGGCTACGAGCAGTACTTC
CDR3 protein: CASSPPFRGGYEQYF

J gene: TRBJ2-1
D gene: TRBD2
V gene: TRBV3-1/TRBV3-2
CDR3 length: 17
clone size: few
CDR3 DNA: TGTGCCAGCAGCCAAGATGGGGGCGGGAGGGCCTACAATGAGCAGTTCTTC
CDR3 protein: CASSQDGGGRAYNEQFF

J gene: TRBJ1-2
D gene: NA
V gene: TRBV30
CDR3 length: 14
clone size: NA
CDR3 DNA: TGTGCCTGGAGTGTACTTGGGGGCGCGGGTGGCTACACCTTC
CDR3 protein: CAWSVLGGAGGYTF

J gene: TRBJ2-1
D gene: TRBD2
V gene: TRBV5-1
CDR3 length: 15
clone size: NA
CDR3 DNA: TGCGCCAGCAGCTTGAGGTCTAGCGGGGACAATGAGCAGTTCTTC
CDR3 protein: CASSLRSSGDNEQFF

J gene: TRBJ2-1
D gene: NA
V gene: TRBV29-1
CDR3 length: 13
clone size: NA
CDR3 DNA: TGCAGCGTTGCTAAGCGAGCCTACAATGAGCAGTTCTTC
CDR3 protein: CSVAKRAYNEQFF

J gene: TRBJ1-5
D gene: NA
V gene: TRBV10-3
CDR3 length: 14
clone size: once
CDR3 DNA: TGTGCCACAAACCGGGACGGGAGAAATCAGCCCCAGCATTTT
CDR3 protein: CATNRDGRNQPQHF